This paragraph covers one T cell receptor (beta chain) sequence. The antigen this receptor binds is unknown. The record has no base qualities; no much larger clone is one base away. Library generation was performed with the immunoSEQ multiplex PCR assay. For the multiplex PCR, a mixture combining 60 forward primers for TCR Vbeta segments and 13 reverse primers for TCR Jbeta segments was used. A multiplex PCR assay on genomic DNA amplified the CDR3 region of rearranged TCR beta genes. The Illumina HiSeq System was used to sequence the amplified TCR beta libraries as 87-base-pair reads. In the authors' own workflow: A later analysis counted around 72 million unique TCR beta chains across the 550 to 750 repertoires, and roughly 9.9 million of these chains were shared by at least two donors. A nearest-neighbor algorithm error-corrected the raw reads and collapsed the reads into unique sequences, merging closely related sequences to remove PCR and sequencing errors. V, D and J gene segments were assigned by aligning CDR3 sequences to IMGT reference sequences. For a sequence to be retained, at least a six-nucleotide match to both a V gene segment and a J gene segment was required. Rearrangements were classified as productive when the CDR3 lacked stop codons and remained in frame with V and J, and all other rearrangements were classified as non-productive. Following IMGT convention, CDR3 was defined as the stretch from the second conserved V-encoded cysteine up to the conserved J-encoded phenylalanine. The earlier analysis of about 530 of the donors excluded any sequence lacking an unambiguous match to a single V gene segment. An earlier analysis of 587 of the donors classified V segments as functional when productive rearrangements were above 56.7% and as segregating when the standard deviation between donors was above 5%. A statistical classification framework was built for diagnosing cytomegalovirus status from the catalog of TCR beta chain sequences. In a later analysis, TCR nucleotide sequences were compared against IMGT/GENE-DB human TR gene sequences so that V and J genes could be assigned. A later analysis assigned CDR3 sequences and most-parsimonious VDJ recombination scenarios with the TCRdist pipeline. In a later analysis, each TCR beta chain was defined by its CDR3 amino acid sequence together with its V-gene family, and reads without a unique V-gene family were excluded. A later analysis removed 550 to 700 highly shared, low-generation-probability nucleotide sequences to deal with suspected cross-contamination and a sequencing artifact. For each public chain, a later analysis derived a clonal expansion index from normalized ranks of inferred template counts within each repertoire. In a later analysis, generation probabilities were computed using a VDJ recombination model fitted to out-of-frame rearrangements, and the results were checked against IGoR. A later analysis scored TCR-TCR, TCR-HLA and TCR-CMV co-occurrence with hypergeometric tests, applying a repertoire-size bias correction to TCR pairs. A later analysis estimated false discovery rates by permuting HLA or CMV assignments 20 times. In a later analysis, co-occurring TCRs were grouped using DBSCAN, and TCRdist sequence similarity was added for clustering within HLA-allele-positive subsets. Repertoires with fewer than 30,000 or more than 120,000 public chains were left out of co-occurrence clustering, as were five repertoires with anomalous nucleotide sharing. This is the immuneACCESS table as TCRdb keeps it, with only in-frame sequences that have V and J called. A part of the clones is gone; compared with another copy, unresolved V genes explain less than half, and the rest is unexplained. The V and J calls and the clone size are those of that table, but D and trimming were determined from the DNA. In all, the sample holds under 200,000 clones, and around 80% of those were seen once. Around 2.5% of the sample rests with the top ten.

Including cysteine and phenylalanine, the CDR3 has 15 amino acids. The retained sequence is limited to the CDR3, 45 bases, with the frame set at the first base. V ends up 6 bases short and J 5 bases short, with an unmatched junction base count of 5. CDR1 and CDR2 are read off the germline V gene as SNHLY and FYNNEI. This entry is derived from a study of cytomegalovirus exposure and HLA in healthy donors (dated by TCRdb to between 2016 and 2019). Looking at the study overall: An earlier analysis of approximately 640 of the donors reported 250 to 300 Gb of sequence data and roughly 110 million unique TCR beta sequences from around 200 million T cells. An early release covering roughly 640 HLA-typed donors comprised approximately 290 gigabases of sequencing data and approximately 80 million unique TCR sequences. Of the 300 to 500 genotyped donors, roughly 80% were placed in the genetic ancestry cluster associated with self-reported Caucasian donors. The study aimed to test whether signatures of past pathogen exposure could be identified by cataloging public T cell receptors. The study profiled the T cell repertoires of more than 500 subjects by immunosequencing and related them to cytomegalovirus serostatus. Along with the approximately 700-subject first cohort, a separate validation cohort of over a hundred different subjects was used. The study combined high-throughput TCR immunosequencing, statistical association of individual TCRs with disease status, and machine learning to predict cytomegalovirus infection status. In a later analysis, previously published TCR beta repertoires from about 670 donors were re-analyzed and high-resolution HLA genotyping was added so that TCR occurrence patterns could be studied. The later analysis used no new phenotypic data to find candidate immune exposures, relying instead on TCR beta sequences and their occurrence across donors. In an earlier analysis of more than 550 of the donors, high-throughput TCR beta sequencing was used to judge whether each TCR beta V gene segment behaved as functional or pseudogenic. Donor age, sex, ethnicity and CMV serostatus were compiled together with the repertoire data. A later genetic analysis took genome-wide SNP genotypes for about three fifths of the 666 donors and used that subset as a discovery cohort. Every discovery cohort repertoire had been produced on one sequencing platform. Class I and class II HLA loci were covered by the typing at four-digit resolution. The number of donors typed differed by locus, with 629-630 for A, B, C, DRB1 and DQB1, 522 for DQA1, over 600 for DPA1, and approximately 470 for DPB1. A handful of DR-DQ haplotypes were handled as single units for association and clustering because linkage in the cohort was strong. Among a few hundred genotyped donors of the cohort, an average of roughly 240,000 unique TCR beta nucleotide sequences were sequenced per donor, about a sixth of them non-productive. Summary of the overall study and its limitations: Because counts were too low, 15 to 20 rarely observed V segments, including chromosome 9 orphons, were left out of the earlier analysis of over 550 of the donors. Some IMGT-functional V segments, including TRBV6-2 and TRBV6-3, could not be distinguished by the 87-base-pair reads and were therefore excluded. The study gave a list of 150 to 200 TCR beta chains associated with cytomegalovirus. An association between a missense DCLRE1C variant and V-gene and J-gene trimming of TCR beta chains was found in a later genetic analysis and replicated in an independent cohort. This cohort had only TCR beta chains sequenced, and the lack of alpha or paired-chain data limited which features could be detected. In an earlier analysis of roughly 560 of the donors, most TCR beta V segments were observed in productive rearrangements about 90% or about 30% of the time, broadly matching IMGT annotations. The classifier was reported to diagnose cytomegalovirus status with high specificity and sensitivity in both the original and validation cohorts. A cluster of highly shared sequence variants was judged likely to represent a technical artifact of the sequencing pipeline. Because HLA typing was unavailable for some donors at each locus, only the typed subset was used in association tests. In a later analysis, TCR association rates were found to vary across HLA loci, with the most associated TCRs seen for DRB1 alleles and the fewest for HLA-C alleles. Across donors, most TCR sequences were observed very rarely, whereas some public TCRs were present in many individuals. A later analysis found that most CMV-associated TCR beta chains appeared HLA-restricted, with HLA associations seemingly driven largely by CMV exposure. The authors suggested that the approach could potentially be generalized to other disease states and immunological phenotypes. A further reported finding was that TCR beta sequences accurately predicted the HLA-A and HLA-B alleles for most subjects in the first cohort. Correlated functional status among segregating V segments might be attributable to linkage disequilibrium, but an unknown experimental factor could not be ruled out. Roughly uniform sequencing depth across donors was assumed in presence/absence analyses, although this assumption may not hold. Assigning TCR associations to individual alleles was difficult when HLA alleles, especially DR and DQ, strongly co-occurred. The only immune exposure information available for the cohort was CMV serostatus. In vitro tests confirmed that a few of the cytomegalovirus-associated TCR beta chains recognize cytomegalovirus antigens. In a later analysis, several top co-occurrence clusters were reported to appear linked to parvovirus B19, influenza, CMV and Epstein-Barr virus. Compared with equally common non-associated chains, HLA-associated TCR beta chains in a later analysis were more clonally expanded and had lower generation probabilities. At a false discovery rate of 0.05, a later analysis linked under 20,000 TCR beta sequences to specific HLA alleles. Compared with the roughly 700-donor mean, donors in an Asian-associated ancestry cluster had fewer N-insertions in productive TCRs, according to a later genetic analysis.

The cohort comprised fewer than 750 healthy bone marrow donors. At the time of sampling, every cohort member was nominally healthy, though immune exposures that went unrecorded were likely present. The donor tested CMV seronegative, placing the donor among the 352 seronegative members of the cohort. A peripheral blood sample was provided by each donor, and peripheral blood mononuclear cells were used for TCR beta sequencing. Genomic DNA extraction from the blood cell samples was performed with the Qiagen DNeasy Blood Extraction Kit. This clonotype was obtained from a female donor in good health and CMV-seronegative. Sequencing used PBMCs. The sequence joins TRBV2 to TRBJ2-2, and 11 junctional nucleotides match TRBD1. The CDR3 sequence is CASSAGTGGTGELFF. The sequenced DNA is TGTGCCAGCAGCGCCGGGACAGGGGGGACCGGGGAGCTGTTTTTT.